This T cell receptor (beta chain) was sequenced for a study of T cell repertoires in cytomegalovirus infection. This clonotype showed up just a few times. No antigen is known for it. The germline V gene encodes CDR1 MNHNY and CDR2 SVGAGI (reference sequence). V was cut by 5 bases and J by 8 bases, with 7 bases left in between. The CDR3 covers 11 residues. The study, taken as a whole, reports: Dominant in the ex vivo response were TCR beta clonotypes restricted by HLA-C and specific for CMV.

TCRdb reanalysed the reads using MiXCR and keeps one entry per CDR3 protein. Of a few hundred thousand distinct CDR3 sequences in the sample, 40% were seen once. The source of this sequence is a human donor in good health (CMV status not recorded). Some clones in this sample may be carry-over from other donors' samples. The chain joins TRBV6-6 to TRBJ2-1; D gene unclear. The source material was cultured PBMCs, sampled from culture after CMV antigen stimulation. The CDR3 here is CASSGKDEQFF. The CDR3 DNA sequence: TGTGCCAGCAGTGGAAAGGATGAGCAGTTCTTC.